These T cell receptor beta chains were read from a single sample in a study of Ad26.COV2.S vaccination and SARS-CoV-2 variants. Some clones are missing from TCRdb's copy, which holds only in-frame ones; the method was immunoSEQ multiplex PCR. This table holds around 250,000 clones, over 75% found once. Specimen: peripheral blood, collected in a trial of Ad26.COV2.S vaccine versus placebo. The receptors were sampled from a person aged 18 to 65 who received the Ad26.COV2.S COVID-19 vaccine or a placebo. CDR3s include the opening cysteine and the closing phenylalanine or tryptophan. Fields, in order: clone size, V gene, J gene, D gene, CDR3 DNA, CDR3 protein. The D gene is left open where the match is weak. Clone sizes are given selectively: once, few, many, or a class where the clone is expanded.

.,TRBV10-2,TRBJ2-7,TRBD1,TGCGCCAGCTCCGGGACAGGCTACGAGCAGTACTTC,CASSGTGYEQYF
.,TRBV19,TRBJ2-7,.,TGTGCCAGTTCTTACGAGCAGTACTTC,CASSYEQYF
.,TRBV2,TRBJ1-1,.,TGTGCCAGCAGGCCGAACACTGAAGCTTTCTTT,CASRPNTEAFF
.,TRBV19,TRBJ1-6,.,TGTGCCAGTAGTACCCGACAGAATTCACCCCTCCACTTT,CASSTRQNSPLHF
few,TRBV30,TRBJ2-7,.,TGTGCCTGGAGGGGAAGGGGGATCTACGAGCAGTACTTC,CAWRGRGIYEQYF
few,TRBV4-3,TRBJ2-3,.,TGCGCCAGCAGCCAAGATCCTGGAGGGGGCACAGATACGCAGTATTTT,CASSQDPGGGTDTQYF
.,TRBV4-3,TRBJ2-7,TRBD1,TGCGCCAGCAGCCAAGGAACAGGGGTCACCTACGAGCAGTACTTC,CASSQGTGVTYEQYF
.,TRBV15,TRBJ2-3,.,TGTGCCACATCTCGGAGGCGGGAAATAGATACGCAGTATTTT,CATSRRREIDTQYF
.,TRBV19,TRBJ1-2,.,TGTGCCAGTAGTATTAAGGATGGCTACACCTTC,CASSIKDGYTF
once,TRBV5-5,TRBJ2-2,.,TGTGCCAGCACCCCCCGGCAGGCGAACACCGGGGAGCTGTTTTTT,CASTPRQANTGELFF
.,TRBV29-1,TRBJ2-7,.,TGCAGCGTTGAAAGACGGAACGAGCAGTACTTC,CSVERRNEQYF
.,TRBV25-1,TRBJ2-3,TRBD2,TGTGCCAGCAGTAGACTAGCGGACTTCACAGATACGCAGTATTTT,CASSRLADFTDTQYF
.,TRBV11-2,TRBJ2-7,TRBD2,TGTGCCAGCAGCCTGGGGCGGGAGAACCACGAGCAGTACTTC,CASSLGRENHEQYF
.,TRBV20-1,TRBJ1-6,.,TGCAGTGCTAGTCAGAATAATTCACCCCTCCACTTT,CSASQNNSPLHF
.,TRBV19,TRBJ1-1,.,TGTGCCAGTAGTATGGGTTGGAAGGAAGCTTTCTTT,CASSMGWKEAFF
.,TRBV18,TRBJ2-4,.,TGTGCCAGCTCACCACCGAACTCGGACAGCCAAAAAAACATTCAGTACTTC,CASSPPNSDSQKNIQYF
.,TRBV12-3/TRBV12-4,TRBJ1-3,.,TGTGCCAGCAGTGCCGGTGGAAACACCATATATTTT,CASSAGGNTIYF